These 21 T cell receptor beta chains originate from one sample sequenced in a study of identical twins. MiXCR, run by TCRdb on the 5' RACE reads, gives a single entry per CDR3 protein. Of about 100,000 distinct CDR3 sequences listed, around 5.5% are singletons. Sequenced sample: memory T cells sorted from blood. Source of these receptors: a woman in her forties or fifties in good health.

This clonotype was seen many times. The V and J genes are TRBV5-1 and TRBJ2-3; TRBD2 matches at 11 bases. In germline, CDR1 is SGHRS, CDR2 YFSETQ. V was clipped by 0 bases and J by 4 bases; unmatched bases: 7. The CDR3 has 17 residues. CDR3 protein: CASSLGLAGSGADTQYF. For the CDR3, the DNA is TGCGCCAGCAGCTTGGGACTAGCGGGATCGGGGGCAGATACGCAGTATTTT.

CDR3 in amino acids: CASSQTRGPYEQYF. DNA of the CDR3: TGTGCCAGCAGCCAGACCCGGGGCCCCTACGAGCAGTACTTC. The chain is built from TRBV3-1 and TRBJ2-7; TRBD1 or TRBD2 may be the D gene (5 bases each). Per the germline V gene, CDR1 is LGHDT and CDR2 is YNNKEL (reference sequence). Deletions cut 3 bases from V and 2 bases from J, with 11 bases between. This CDR3 is built from 14 residues.

This clonotype has a count of ten or more. The rearrangement links TRBV29-1 to TRBJ2-5; tentatively, D is TRBD1 or TRBD2 (5 bases each). V lost 7 bases to trimming and J lost 5 bases, with 11 bases between them. Germline V gives CDR1 SQVTM, CDR2 ANQGSEA. This CDR3 is built from 11 residues. Written as DNA, the CDR3 is TGCAGCGGGACCGAGGGGGAGACCCAGTACTTC. Protein: CSGTEGETQYF.

The sample holds many counts of this clonotype. The chain uses TRBV12-3 or TRBV12-4 and TRBJ2-1, with a possible D match to TRBD1 (6 bases). The CDR3 loop spans 16 amino acids. Trimming stripped 5 bases from V and 7 bases from J, with 21 bases between. The CDR3 protein is CASSVSSRKRGNEQFF. CDR3 DNA: TGTGCCAGCAGTGTCTCTAGCAGGAAGAGGGGGAATGAGCAGTTCTTC.

Concerning this clonotype itself: A much larger clonotype is one base distant, so this may be a read error. The chain uses TRBV15 and TRBJ2-2, with D possibly being TRBD1 or TRBD2 (5 bases each). Germline CDR1 is LNHNV and CDR2 is YYDKDF (reference sequence). There are 16 residues in the CDR3. CDR3 residues: CASSRDLVGTGGELFF. The CDR3 DNA is TGTGCCTCCAGCAGAGACCTCGTCGGGACCGGCGGGGAGCTGTTTTTT.

This clonotype came up many times. The gene calls are TRBV20-1 and TRBJ2-1; D unclear. V lost 2 bases and J lost 4, with 6 bases in between. The CDR3 contains 12 residues. The germline V gene has CDR1 DFQATT and CDR2 SNEGSKA (reference sequence). DNA for the CDR3: TGCAGTGCTAGACCAGAGTACAATGAGCAGTTCTTC. Translating it yields CSARPEYNEQFF.

The rearrangement uses TRBV20-1 and TRBJ2-1; 7 bases line up with TRBD2. V lost 5 bases to trimming and J lost 12 bases; unmatched junction nucleotides: 16. CDR3 length equals 14 residues. Germline values: CDR1 DFQATT, CDR2 SNEGSKA (reference sequence). This CDR3 is CSARNWDYTGAQFF. The DNA for the CDR3 is TGCAGTGCTCGTAACTGGGACTACACAGGTGCGCAGTTCTTC.

This clonotype was detected ten times or more. J is TRBJ2-2 and V is TRBV29-1; TRBD2 matches 12 bases. Germline V lookup: CDR1 SQVTM, CDR2 ANQGSEA. After removal of 7 bases from V and 1 base from J, the junction contained 7 bases not matched to a gene. CDR3 length: 16 amino acids. The CDR3 sequence: CSATSGRGRNTGELFF. The CDR3 DNA sequence: TGCAGCGCGACTAGCGGGAGAGGGCGGAACACCGGGGAGCTGTTTTTT.

This clonotype has ten or more counts. V is TRBV7-2 and J is TRBJ2-1, with TRBD2 matching over 9 bases. The V gene end was trimmed by 2 bases and the J gene end by 8 bases; junction bases not matched to a gene: 7. Germline CDR1 is SGHTA and CDR2 is FQGNSA. The length of the CDR3 is 15 residues. CDR3 protein: CASSLSHSGRHEQFF. CDR3 DNA: TGTGCCAGCAGCTTATCCCATAGCGGGAGACATGAGCAGTTCTTC.

The chain combines TRBV27 with TRBJ2-1, with D possibly matching TRBD1 (6 bases). Germline V gene lookup returns CDR1 MNHEY and CDR2 SMNVEV (reference sequence). V lost 3 bases and J lost 6, with 9 bases in between. This CDR3 has 13 amino acids. CDR3 coding DNA: TGTGCCAGCAGTTTTACAGGGACCAATGAGCAGTTCTTC. This gives the protein CASSFTGTNEQFF.

This clonotype was seen only a few times. The CDR3 nucleotides read TGTGCCGGAAGAGGACAGGGATGGACCGGGGAGCTGTTTTTT. It encodes CAGRGQGWTGELFF. This chain links TRBV2 with TRBJ2-2; TRBD1 agrees at 8 bases. The junction had 10 bases not matched to a gene; V was cut back by 11 bases and J by 5 bases. CDR1 is SNHLY and CDR2 is FYNNEI in the germline V gene. CDR3 length: 14 residues.

In this sample, this clonotype turned up many times. CDR3 nucleotides: TGCAGTGCTTTCAGACACACTGAAGCTTTCTTT. Translating it yields CSAFRHTEAFF. This sequence joins TRBV20-1 and TRBJ1-1; D is unresolved. CDR1 is DFQATT and CDR2 is SNEGSKA in the germline V gene (reference sequence). The CDR3 is 11 residues long. V lost 5 bases to trimming and J lost 3 bases, with 7 bases between them.

This clonotype came up many times. V is TRBV6-5 and J is TRBJ1-3, with D unresolved. The CDR3 spans 16 residues. The V end was cut by 2 bases, the J end by 0 bases, with 11 bases between. CDR1 and CDR2 from the germline V gene are MNHEY and SVGAGI. For the CDR3, the DNA is TGTGCCAGCAGTTACGGGAGGGAGATCTCTGGAAACACCATATATTTT. Translation: CASSYGREISGNTIYF.

This clonotype has ten or more counts. V usage is TRBV7-8 and J usage is TRBJ2-3; 7 bases are shared with TRBD2. CDR3 length: 14 residues. The germline V gene has CDR1 SGHVS and CDR2 FQNEAQ. The V gene end was trimmed by 9 bases and the J gene end by 0 bases; junction bases not matched to a gene: 6. The CDR3 loop is CASGRETSTDTQYF. The CDR3 DNA follows: TGTGCCAGTGGGCGGGAGACTAGCACAGATACGCAGTATTTT.

The sample holds many counts of this clonotype. The chain employs TRBV19 and TRBJ2-1; 12 bases map to TRBD1. The germline CDR1 and CDR2 sequences are LNHDA and SQIVND (reference sequence). This CDR3 comprises 17 residues. V was clipped by 3 bases and J by 9 bases; unmatched bases: 12. CDR3 in amino acids: CASSISRDRGHEGEQFF. The DNA for the CDR3 is TGTGCCAGTAGTATCTCTCGGGACAGGGGGCACGAAGGTGAGCAGTTCTTC.

This chain connects TRBV30 to TRBJ1-1, with D possibly TRBD1 on 5 matching bases. The germline CDR1 and CDR2 sequences are GTSNPN and SVGIG (reference sequence). CDR3 length equals 13 residues. V shed 4 bases and J shed 1 base, with 10 bases lying between them. The CDR3 bases are TGTGCCTGGAAAAGACAGAGGAACACTGAAGCTTTCTTT. This gives the protein CAWKRQRNTEAFF.

This clonotype was recorded at least ten times. The rearrangement uses TRBV20-1 and TRBJ2-1, with TRBD2 matching over 14 bases. Germline V gene lookup returns CDR1 DFQATT and CDR2 SNEGSKA (reference sequence). J lost 8 bases, V lost 1 base, and 13 bases had no gene match. The CDR3 sequence is 18 residues long. In DNA form, the CDR3 reads TGCAGTGCTAGAGCTGGACTAGCGGGAGGCTACGCGGGGGATGAGCAGTTCTTC. It encodes CSARAGLAGGYAGDEQFF.

This clonotype was picked up many times. The gene calls are TRBV12-3 or TRBV12-4 and TRBJ2-1, with D perhaps TRBD1 or TRBD2 (6 bases each). V lost 6 bases and J lost 6, with 12 bases in between. The CDR3 is made up of 13 amino acids. DNA for the CDR3: TGTGCCAGCAGGGGGGCGGGAAGCAATGAGCAGTTCTTC. Its protein is CASRGAGSNEQFF.

The table lists this clonotype with many counts. The V and J genes are TRBV12-5 and TRBJ2-1; D remains ambiguous. V dropped 6 bases and J dropped 0 bases, with 12 bases sitting between them. The CDR3 spans 15 residues. CDR1 is LGHNT and CDR2 is FRNRAP in the germline V gene. CDR3 bases: TGTGCTAGTGGCCCTCCTGTGGACTCCTACAATGAGCAGTTCTTC. Protein: CASGPPVDSYNEQFF.

This clonotype was found many times. The chain couples TRBV5-6 to TRBJ2-7; tentatively, D is TRBD1 (6 bases). V lost 1 base to trimming and J lost 0 bases, with 11 bases between them. The germline CDR1 and CDR2 sequences are SGHDT and YYEEEE. The CDR3 is made up of 15 amino acids. The CDR3: CASSLTGRRSYEQYF. As DNA, the CDR3 is TGTGCCAGCAGCTTGACAGGGCGACGCTCCTACGAGCAGTACTTC.

A few counts support this clonotype. This sequence joins TRBV6-1 and TRBJ1-3; unclear D gene. This CDR3 is built from 12 residues. V gave up 6 bases and J gave up 8 bases, with 11 bases separating them. Germline loops: CDR1 MNHNS, CDR2 SASEGT. In DNA form, the CDR3 reads TGTGCCAGCAGCTCAGCGGGGTACACCATATATTTT. Translation: CASSSAGYTIYF.